This passage covers 4 T cell receptor beta chains from one sample sequenced in a study of T cells expressing NK-cell markers. TCRdb reprocessed the 5' RACE reads and keeps a single row for each CDR3 protein, giving no DNA. Seen in this sample are around 470,000 distinct CDR3 sequences; the ten most common clones hold under 1.5%. The specimen was blood T cells: a sorted CD56 or NKG2C T cell subset, CD4+ or CD8+ T cells, or bulk PBMC T cells (not recorded which). All receptors derive from a woman aged 50 to 60 in good health.

The chain carries TRBV12-3 or TRBV12-4 and TRBJ1-5; there is no DNA to check the TCRdb D call of TRBD1. The CDR3 extends over 14 amino acids. The CDR3 sequence is CASSLGPINQPQHF.

The chain has TRBV29-1 and TRBJ1-1. CDR1 and CDR2 (germline): SQVTM, ANQGSEA. CDR3 length equals 13 residues. The CDR3 region is CSVVLRLVTEAFF.

The genes are TRBV5-1 and TRBJ2-1. The CDR3 covers 12 residues. Germline V gives CDR1 SGHRS, CDR2 YFSETQ. CDR3 amino acids: CASSRSGDEQFF.

The genes are TRBV29-1 and TRBJ2-1; the TCRdb D gene call, TRBD2, has no DNA to confirm it. The CDR3 is 13 amino acids. Per the germline V gene, CDR1 is SQVTM and CDR2 is ANQGSEA. CDR3 amino acids: CSVDLQRDNEQFF.